This T cell receptor beta chain was obtained from a study of shared T cell receptors in the human thymus. With 7 bases clipped from V and 3 bases from J, the junction kept 5 bases outside the gene matches. The CDR3 is 14 amino acids. Germline CDR1 MDHEN, CDR2 SYDVKM. Using immunoSEQ multiplex PCR, the repertoire was profiled, and TCRdb retains in-frame clones only, with some absent. Among some 700,000 clones listed, 80% to 90% were seen once. The data were also submitted as part of a second study, on human thymus T cells. That work states: Corrective surgery for congenital heart defects was being performed on the healthy Finnish infants who were the donors. The study used thymus tissue resected during corrective heart surgery. Within thymic and blood repertoires, V and J gene usage appeared to be biased.

The sequence derives from a girl less than two years old with a congenital heart defect. The sequenced sample was thymocytes. This chain joins TRBV28 and TRBJ2-7, with 11 bases fitting TRBD2. CDR3 bases: TGTGCCAGCACTAGCGGGGGGCCGTTCTACGAGCAGTACTTC. It encodes CASTSGGPFYEQYF.